This TCR beta chain originates from a study of blood T cells in healthy people across ages. General observations from the study: The fall in TCR beta diversity per million T cells was roughly linear with age. Samples with more naive T cells showed higher observed beta diversity.

The donors, aged roughly 6 to 100, were healthy Caucasians from Russia. Each sample provided at least 5 micrograms of extracted total RNA. In its sample, this clonotype was seen many times. The antigen is undetermined. Primed by a sample-barcoded 5' primer and a J-beta primer mix, a second PCR proceeded for roughly 6 to 12 cycles. TCRdb processed the 5' RACE reads anew with MiXCR; each CDR3 protein has one entry. The data show about 1,400,000 distinct CDR3 sequences, 59% seen once. This clonotype originated in a man aged 18 to 30 in good health. The sequencing input was blood.

The CDR3 region is CASSLTVSSYEQYF. The DNA of the CDR3 is TGTGCCAGCAGCTTAACGGTCTCATCCTACGAGCAGTACTTC. J is TRBJ2-7 and V is TRBV27; D not resolved. Germline CDR1 is MNHEY and CDR2 is SMNVEV (reference sequence). This CDR3 is built from 14 residues. Trimming pared 6 bases from V and 1 base from J, leaving 13 bases between.